This T cell receptor (beta chain) was recovered during a study of blood T cell repertoires in COVID-19. The wider study: COVID-19 samples from acute and convalescent phases originated in the United States, Italy and Spain. T cells, B-cell-depleted T cells, or PBMCs provided the cDNA or gDNA that served as material.

Under the authors' procedure: Amplification of reference gene primers was used by the study to estimate nucleated cell counts. Here immunoSEQ multiplex PCR was the method, and the copy in TCRdb shows in-frame clones only, minus some. V, J and clone size are taken as reported in that table, and D and trimming were inferred from the DNA itself. The sample records roughly 73,000 clones, 80% to 90% being singletons. The CDR3 runs 15 residues. CDR1 and CDR2 (germline): SGHVS, FNYEAQ. Trimming pared 5 bases from V and 5 bases from J, leaving 17 bases between. Specimen: peripheral blood. This clonotype originated in a man older than 75 with acute or convalescent COVID-19. The rearrangement joins TRBV7-6 to TRBJ2-3, with D perhaps TRBD1 (6 bases). The CDR3 DNA reads TGTGCCAGCAGCCAAACAGGGTCCGCGGAAGATACGCAGTATTTT. Residues: CASSQTGSAEDTQYF. The variable domain in full, with the rest retrieved from reference TRBV7-6 and TRBJ2-3, is GAGVSQSPRYKVTKRGQDVALRCDPISGHVSLYWYRQALGQGPEFLTYFNYEAQQDKSGLPNDRFSAERPEGSISTLTIQRTEQRDSAMYRCASSQTGSAEDTQYFGPGTRLTVL.